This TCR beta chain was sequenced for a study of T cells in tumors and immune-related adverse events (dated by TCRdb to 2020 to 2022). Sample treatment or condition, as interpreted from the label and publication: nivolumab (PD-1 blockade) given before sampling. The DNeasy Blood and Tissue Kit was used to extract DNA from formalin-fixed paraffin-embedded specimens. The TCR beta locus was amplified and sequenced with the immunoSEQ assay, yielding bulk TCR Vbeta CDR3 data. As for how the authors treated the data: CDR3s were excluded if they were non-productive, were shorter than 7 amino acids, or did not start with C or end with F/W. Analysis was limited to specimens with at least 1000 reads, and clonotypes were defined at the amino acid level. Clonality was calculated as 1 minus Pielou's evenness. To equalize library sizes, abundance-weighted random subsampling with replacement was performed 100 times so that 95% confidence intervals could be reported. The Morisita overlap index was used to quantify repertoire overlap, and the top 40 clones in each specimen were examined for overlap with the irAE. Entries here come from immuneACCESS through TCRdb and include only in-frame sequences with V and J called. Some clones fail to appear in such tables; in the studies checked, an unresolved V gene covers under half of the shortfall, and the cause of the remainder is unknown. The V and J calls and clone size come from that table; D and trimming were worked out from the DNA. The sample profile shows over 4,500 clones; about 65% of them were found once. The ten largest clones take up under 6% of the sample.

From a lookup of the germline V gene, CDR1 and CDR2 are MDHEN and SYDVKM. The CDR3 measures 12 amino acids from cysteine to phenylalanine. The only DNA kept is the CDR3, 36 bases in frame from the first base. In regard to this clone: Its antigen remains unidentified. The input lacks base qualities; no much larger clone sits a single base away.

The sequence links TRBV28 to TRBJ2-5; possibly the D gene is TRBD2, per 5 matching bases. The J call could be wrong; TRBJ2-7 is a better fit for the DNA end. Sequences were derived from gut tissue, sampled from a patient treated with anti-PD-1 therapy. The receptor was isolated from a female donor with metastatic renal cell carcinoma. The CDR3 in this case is CASKGGLYEQYF. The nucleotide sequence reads TGTGCCAGCAAGGGCGGGTTGTACGAGCAGTACTTC.